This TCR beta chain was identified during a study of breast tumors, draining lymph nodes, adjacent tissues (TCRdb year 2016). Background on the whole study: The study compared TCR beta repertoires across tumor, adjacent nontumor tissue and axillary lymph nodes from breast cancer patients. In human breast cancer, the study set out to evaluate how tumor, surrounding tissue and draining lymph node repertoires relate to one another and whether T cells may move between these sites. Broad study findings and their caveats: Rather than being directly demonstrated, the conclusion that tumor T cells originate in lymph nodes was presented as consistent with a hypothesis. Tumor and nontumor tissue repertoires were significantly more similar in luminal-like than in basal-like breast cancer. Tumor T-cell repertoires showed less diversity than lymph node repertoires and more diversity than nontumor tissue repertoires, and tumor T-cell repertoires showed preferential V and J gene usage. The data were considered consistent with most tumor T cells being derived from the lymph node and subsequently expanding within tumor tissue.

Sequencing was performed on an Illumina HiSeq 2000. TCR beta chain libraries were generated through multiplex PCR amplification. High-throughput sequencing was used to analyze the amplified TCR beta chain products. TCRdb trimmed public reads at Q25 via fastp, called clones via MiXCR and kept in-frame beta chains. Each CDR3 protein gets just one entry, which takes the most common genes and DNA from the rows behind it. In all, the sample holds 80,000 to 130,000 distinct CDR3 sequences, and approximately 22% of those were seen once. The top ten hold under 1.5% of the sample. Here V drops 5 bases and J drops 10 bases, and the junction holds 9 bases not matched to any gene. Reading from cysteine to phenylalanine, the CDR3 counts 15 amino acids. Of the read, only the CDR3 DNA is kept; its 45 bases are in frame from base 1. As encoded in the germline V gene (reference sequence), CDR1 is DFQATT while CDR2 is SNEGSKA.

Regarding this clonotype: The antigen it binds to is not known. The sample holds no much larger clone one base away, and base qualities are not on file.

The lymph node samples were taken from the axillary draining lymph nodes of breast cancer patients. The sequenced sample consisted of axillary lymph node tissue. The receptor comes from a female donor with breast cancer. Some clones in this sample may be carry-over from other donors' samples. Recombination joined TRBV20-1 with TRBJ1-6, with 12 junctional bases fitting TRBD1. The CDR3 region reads CSASPGQGARSPLHF. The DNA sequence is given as TGCAGTGCTTCCCCGGGACAGGGGGCTAGGTCACCCCTCCACTTT.